This passage covers 26 T cell receptor beta chains from one sample sequenced in a study of vaccination effects on CD4 cells after COVID-19. Their antigens are not known. Here immunoSEQ multiplex PCR was the method, and the copy in TCRdb shows in-frame clones only, minus some. The sample yields 25,000 or so clones, under 75% seen once. Antigen-specific CD4+ T cells were expanded with viral peptide pools in the ViraFEST assay before sequencing. Culture proceeded for approximately 10 days, and CD4+ T cells were then isolated. Previously uninfected by SARS-CoV-2, the vaccine recipients also showed negative nucleocapsid antibodies. This material consisted of CD4+ T cells from PBMCs cultured with HCoV-OC43 spike peptides, taken before COVID-19 vaccination. Subset denoted: HCoV-OC43 spike overlapping peptide pool stimulation. The receptor source for this set is a human donor who received a COVID-19 vaccine.

The chain links TRBV5-4 to TRBJ1-2, with TRBD1 matching over 10 bases. Germline CDR1 reads SGHNT; CDR2 reads YYREEE (reference sequence). The CDR3 spans 15 residues. Losses at the gene ends were 5 bases for V and 2 bases for J; bases not matched to a gene: 6. The CDR3 coding sequence is TGTGCCAGCAGTCAACGGGGACAGGGGAACTATGGCTACACCTTC. This translates into CASSQRGQGNYGYTF. Looking up the rest from reference TRBV5-4 and TRBJ1-2 gives the full variable domain: ETGVTQSPTHLIKTRGQQVTLRCSSQSGHNTVSWYQQALGQGPQFIFQYYREEENGRGNFPPRFSGLQFPNYSSELNVNALELDDSALYLCASSQRGQGNYGYTFGSGTRLTVV.

This chain links TRBV9 with TRBJ1-5; D might be TRBD1 (5 bases). Germline V lookup: CDR1 SGDLS, CDR2 YYNGEE. V gave up 3 bases and J gave up 5 bases, with 9 bases separating them. The CDR3 is 13 residues long. The CDR3 sequence: CASSGMTDQPQHF. CDR3 DNA: TGTGCCAGCAGCGGAATGACAGATCAGCCCCAGCATTTT.

This clone has only a few counts. This rearrangement joins TRBV10-1 to TRBJ2-3, with a possible D match to TRBD1 (5 bases). V lost 5 bases to trimming and J lost 3 bases, with 15 bases between them. Germline V gene sequence: CDR1 WNHNN, CDR2 SYGVQD (reference sequence). There are 15 residues in the CDR3. Written as DNA, the CDR3 is TGCGCCAGCAGTCCGTCAGGGAAGGTGACAGATACGCAGTATTTT. Translating gives CASSPSGKVTDTQYF.

The genes are TRBV4-2 and TRBJ2-1; possibly TRBD2 for D (6 bases). The length of the CDR3 is 15 residues. CDR1 is LGHNA and CDR2 is YNFKEQ in the germline V gene. V lost 7 bases and J lost 3, with 16 bases in between. DNA for the CDR3: TGTGCCAGCATAAGCGGGTCACCGATCTACAATGAGCAGTTCTTC. This translates into CASISGSPIYNEQFF.

This clone was detected a few times. The V gene is TRBV7-8, the J gene TRBJ1-2; no definite D call. This CDR3 has 13 amino acids. CDR1 is SGHVS, CDR2 FQNEAQ, per germline. V lost 8 bases to trimming and J lost 2 bases, with 12 bases between them. CDR3 sequence (DNA): TGTGCCAGCGCTAGGAGCTCCAACTATGGCTACACCTTC. Translated: CASARSSNYGYTF.

The chain couples TRBV7-9 to TRBJ2-1; D uncertain. This CDR3 contains 11 residues. V lost 1 base and J lost 14, with 9 bases in between. Looked up from germline, CDR1 is SEHNR and CDR2 is FQNEAQ (reference sequence). CDR3 DNA sequence: TGTGCCAGCAGCTTAGAAGATTTAAAGTTCTTC. Translating it yields CASSLEDLKFF. Based on the CDR3 plus reference TRBV7-9 and TRBJ2-1, the full variable domain is DTGVSQNPRHKITKRGQNVTFRCDPISEHNRLYWYRQTLGQGPEFLTYFQNEAQLEKSRLLSDRFSAERPKGSFSTLEIQRTEQGDSAMYLCASSLEDLKFFGPGTRLTVL.

The chain carries TRBV1 and TRBJ1-1; the table's D call, TRBD1, has no DNA check behind it. TRBV1 is tagged as a pseudogene. The CDR3 runs 16 residues. The CDR3, as DNA: TGCACCAGCAGCCAGGACCGGGACAGGGCGAACACTGAAGCTTTCTTT. This codes for CTSSQDRDRANTEAFF.

This clone was observed a handful of times. This rearrangement joins TRBV15 to TRBJ2-7, with no clear D. CDR1 is LNHNV and CDR2 is YYDKDF in the germline V gene (reference sequence). V was shortened by 8 bases and J by 1 base, with 9 bases between the two germline ends. This CDR3 is 12 amino acids long. The CDR3 loop is CATSKGSYEQYF. Here the CDR3 DNA reads TGTGCCACCTCGAAAGGGTCCTACGAGCAGTACTTC. The full variable domain, in which reference TRBV15 and TRBJ2-7 provide the parts outside the CDR3, is DAMVIQNPRYQVTQFGKPVTLSCSQTLNHNVMYWYQQKSSQAPKLLFHYYDKDFNNEADTPDNFQSRRPNTSFCFLDIRSPGLGDTAMYLCATSKGSYEQYFGPGTRLTVT.

This clone was seen just once. The chain is built from TRBV29-1 and TRBJ2-7; D is perhaps TRBD1 (5 bases). In germline, CDR1 is SQVTM, CDR2 ANQGSEA. V shed 6 bases and J shed 6 bases, with 15 bases lying between them. This CDR3 is built from 12 residues. The CDR3 coding sequence is TGCAGCGTCGAACCCAGGCAGGGCGAGCAGTACTTC. This encodes CSVEPRQGEQYF.

The rearrangement uses TRBV2 and TRBJ2-1; the D is unclear. V was clipped by 1 base and J by 0 bases, with 10 bases between them. Germline CDR1 is SNHLY and CDR2 is FYNNEI. The CDR3 covers 16 residues. The CDR3 DNA follows: TGTGCCAGCAGTGAAGAGGCCCTCCTCTCCTACAATGAGCAGTTCTTC. Amino acids: CASSEEALLSYNEQFF.

This clone turned up a few times. This sequence joins TRBV3-1 (or the pseudogene TRBV3-2) and TRBJ1-5; D is possibly TRBD1 (5 bases). V was clipped by 3 bases and J by 6 bases, with 15 bases between them. Germline values: CDR1 LGHDT, CDR2 YNNKEL (reference sequence). This CDR3 region has 15 residues. CDR3 protein: CASSQGQGGSQPQHF. Here the CDR3 DNA reads TGTGCCAGCAGCCAGGGTCAGGGAGGAAGTCAGCCCCAGCATTTT.

The rearrangement uses TRBV5-4 and TRBJ2-7, with D tentatively TRBD1 (6 bases). Per germline, CDR1 SGHNT and CDR2 YYREEE (reference sequence). The ends were cut back, 0 bases at V and 2 bases at J, with 15 bases in the middle. The CDR3 extends over 16 amino acids. CDR3 sequence (DNA): TGTGCCAGCAGCTTGGCGAGGGGGTCAGGGGCCTACGAGCAGTACTTC. Its translation is CASSLARGSGAYEQYF. The full variable domain, completed using reference TRBV5-4 and TRBJ2-7, is ETGVTQSPTHLIKTRGQQVTLRCSSQSGHNTVSWYQQALGQGPQFIFQYYREEENGRGNFPPRFSGLQFPNYSSELNVNALELDDSALYLCASSLARGSGAYEQYFGPGTRLTVT.

The J gene is TRBJ2-1, the V gene TRBV4-2; a weak D match, TRBD2 (5 bases). The ends were cut back, 0 bases at V and 9 bases at J, with 15 bases in the middle. Germline V gives CDR1 LGHNA, CDR2 YNFKEQ. The CDR3 is 15 residues long. The CDR3 DNA is TGTGCCAGCAGCCAAGATTGGCTAGCCACCGGTGAGCAGTTCTTC. It is translated as CASSQDWLATGEQFF.

The chain employs TRBV28 and TRBJ2-5; 8 nucleotides agree with TRBD1. CDR3 length: 17 amino acids. CDR1 MDHEN and CDR2 SYDVKM come from the germline V gene. The trim removed 6 bases at V and 2 bases at J, leaving 14 bases unmatched. CDR3 in DNA: TGTGCCAGCAGGGAGAACCCCGGACAGGGACAACAAGAGACCCAGTACTTC. Translating gives CASRENPGQGQQETQYF.

This chain connects TRBV14 to TRBJ1-1; D is ambiguous. Germline-derived CDR1 and CDR2 are SGHDN and FVKESK. V was shortened by 2 bases and J by 6 bases, with 7 bases between the two germline ends. The CDR3 consists of 12 residues. CDR3: CASSQFRAEAFF. In DNA form, the CDR3 reads TGTGCCAGCAGCCAATTTAGGGCTGAAGCTTTCTTT.

V is TRBV5-4 and J is TRBJ1-4; possibly TRBD1 for D (5 bases). The V and J ends lost 4 bases and 3 bases respectively, with 16 bases between them. The CDR3 sequence is 16 residues long. The V gene's germline CDR1 is SGHNT and CDR2 YYREEE (reference sequence). This CDR3 is CASSSNSGRPNEKLFF. CDR3 nucleotide sequence: TGTGCCAGCAGCAGCAATTCGGGACGGCCTAATGAAAAACTGTTTTTT.

V usage is TRBV5-4 and J usage is TRBJ1-1; TRBD1 matches at 7 bases. The CDR3 length is 13 residues. CDR1 is SGHNT, CDR2 YYREEE, per germline (reference sequence). V lost 6 bases and J lost 10; bases outside the gene matches: 12. The CDR3 here is CASIGTEASAAFF. The CDR3 bases are TGTGCCAGCATCGGGACAGAGGCATCAGCAGCTTTCTTT.

The chain couples TRBV5-1 to TRBJ2-7; 7 bases align to TRBD2. The V and J ends lost 5 bases and 0 bases, in that order; junction bases with no gene match: 5. The CDR3 loop spans 14 amino acids. Germline CDR1 is SGHRS and CDR2 is YFSETQ. DNA for the CDR3: TGCGCCAGCAGGTCGAGCGGGAACTCCTACGAGCAGTACTTC. As protein: CASRSSGNSYEQYF.

The rearrangement links TRBV12-2 to TRBJ1-2; the DNA was not compared with TRBD1, the D call given in the table. TRBV12-2 is designated a pseudogene. CDR3 size: 15 residues. The CDR3: CASRFPQGIPLGYTF. CDR3 bases: TGTGCAAGTCGCTTCCCCCAGGGGATCCCCTTGGGCTACACCTTC.

The chain carries TRBV7-2 and TRBJ2-5; D remains unclear. V was clipped by 5 bases and J by 1 base, with 11 bases between them. CDR3 size: 14 residues. Germline V gene data show CDR1 as SGHTA and CDR2 as FQGNSA. In DNA, the CDR3 is TGTGCCAGCAGCCGGACGGTCTTCCAAGAGACCCAGTACTTC. Amino acid sequence: CASSRTVFQETQYF.

V is TRBV6-5 and J is TRBJ1-5; 11 nucleotides align to TRBD1. With V trimmed by 6 bases and J by 5 bases, 3 bases remained unmatched. Germline-derived CDR1 and CDR2 are MNHEY and SVGAGI. There are 14 residues in the CDR3. This CDR3 reads CASRDRGRDQPQHF. The CDR3 nucleotides read TGTGCCAGCAGGGACAGGGGGCGAGATCAGCCCCAGCATTTT.

The rearrangement uses TRBV6-6 and TRBJ2-7, with 8 positions matching TRBD2. The trim removed 0 bases at V and 7 bases at J, leaving 11 bases unmatched. CDR3 length: 16 amino acids. Germline values: CDR1 MNHNY, CDR2 SVGAGI (reference sequence). The CDR3 spells CASSYSGYGLASEQYF. The CDR3 DNA is TGTGCCAGCAGTTACTCGGGGTACGGACTAGCAAGTGAGCAGTACTTC.

On this clone: One junction end does not reproduce the germline sequence, and a read error may be involved. This chain links TRBV11-2 with TRBJ1-2, with TRBD1 as a possible D gene (5 bases). This CDR3 has 15 residues. CDR1 SGHAT and CDR2 FQNNGV come from the germline V gene. The CDR3 is CASTLGGAGNYGYTF. Written as DNA, the CDR3 is TGTGCCAGCACCTTAGGAGGGGCAGGCAACTATGGCTACACCTTC.

This CDR3 is CASSQDPQEEKLFF. The CDR3 nucleotides read TGCGCCAGCAGCCAAGATCCGCAAGAAGAGAAACTGTTTTTT. J is TRBJ1-4 and V is TRBV4-1; D remains ambiguous. Germline lookup yields CDR1 MGHRA and CDR2 YSYEKL. This CDR3 has 14 amino acids. V dropped 0 bases and J dropped 11 bases, with 13 bases sitting between them.

This clone showed up just a few times. The chain joins TRBV7-2 to TRBJ1-4; D gene uncertain. The CDR3 is 17 residues long. CDR1 and CDR2 (germline): SGHTA, FQGNSA. V shed 3 bases and J shed 3 bases, with 17 bases lying between them. The CDR3 is CASSFYSAGSANEKLFF. DNA of the CDR3: TGTGCCAGCAGCTTCTACTCGGCCGGTTCGGCTAATGAAAAACTGTTTTTT.

The sample holds one count of this clone. The chain has TRBV12-5 and TRBJ2-7; TRBD2 matches at 7 bases. The V gene end was trimmed by 0 bases and the J gene end by 2 bases; junction bases not matched to a gene: 7. This CDR3 has 16 amino acids. CDR1 LGHNT and CDR2 FRNRAP come from the germline V gene. This chain's CDR3 is CASGLVLGGSPYEQYF. The CDR3 region has the DNA TGTGCTAGTGGTTTGGTACTTGGCGGGAGCCCCTACGAGCAGTACTTC.